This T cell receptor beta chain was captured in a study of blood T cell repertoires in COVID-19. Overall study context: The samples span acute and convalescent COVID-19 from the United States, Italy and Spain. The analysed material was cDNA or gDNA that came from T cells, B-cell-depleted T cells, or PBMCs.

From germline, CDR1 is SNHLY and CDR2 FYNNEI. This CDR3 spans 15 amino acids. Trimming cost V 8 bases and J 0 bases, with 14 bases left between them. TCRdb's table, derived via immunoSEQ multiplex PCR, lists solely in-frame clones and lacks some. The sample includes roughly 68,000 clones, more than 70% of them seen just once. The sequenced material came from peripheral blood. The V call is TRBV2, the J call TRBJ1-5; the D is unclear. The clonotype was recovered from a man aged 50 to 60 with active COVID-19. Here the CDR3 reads CASGQERDSNQPQHF. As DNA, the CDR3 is TGTGCCAGCGGGCAGGAACGGGATAGCAATCAGCCCCAGCATTTT.